This TCR beta chain was identified during a study of cytomegalovirus exposure and HLA in healthy donors. PCR primers comprised 60 Vbeta and 13 Jbeta primers. Data came from immunoSEQ multiplex PCR; TCRdb stores just in-frame clones and leaves some out. In all, the sample yields under 200,000 clones. This CDR3 has 15 amino acids. The ends lost 1 base at V and 7 bases at J; junction bases unmatched: 6. Germline loops: CDR1 LGHNA, CDR2 YNFKEQ. The material sequenced was PBMCs. V usage is TRBV4-2 and J usage is TRBJ2-4, with 8 bases matching TRBD1. The TCR comes from a man aged 30 to 39 in good health and CMV-seronegative. CDR3 sequence: CASSQGSHRGNIQYF. Here the CDR3 DNA reads TGTGCCAGCAGCCAAGGCTCGCACAGGGGGAACATTCAGTACTTC.